One and the same sample provided the 14 T cell receptor beta chains below, sequenced in a study of blood T cells in healthy people across ages. A second PCR of 7 to 11 cycles used a sample-barcoded 5' primer and a J-beta primer mix. MiXCR, run by TCRdb on the 5' RACE reads, gives a single entry per CDR3 protein. The sample comprises 1.2 million to 1.5 million distinct CDR3 sequences, about 40% of which are singletons, and 7% to 9% rests with the top ten. The sequenced sample consisted of blood. The source of these receptors is a woman between 18 and 29 years old in good health.

This chain joins TRBV27 and TRBJ2-7, with 10 bases identical to TRBD2. The germline V gene has CDR1 MNHEY and CDR2 SMNVEV (reference sequence). The length of the CDR3 is 16 residues. The V segment lost 5 bases and the J segment 0 bases; nucleotides outside the gene matches: 7. The CDR3 coding sequence is TGTGCCAGCAGTCCAGCCTCTAGCGGGAGCTCCTACGAGCAGTACTTC. Protein product: CASSPASSGSSYEQYF.

The chain links TRBV20-1 to TRBJ1-1; D is uncertain. The CDR3 sequence is 11 residues long. V was shortened by 2 bases and J by 7 bases, with 8 bases between the two germline ends. Germline V CDR1 and CDR2: DFQATT, SNEGSKA (reference sequence). Here the CDR3 reads CSARPRDEAFF. In DNA, the CDR3 is TGCAGTGCTAGACCAAGGGATGAAGCTTTCTTT.

The chain recombines TRBV10-1 with TRBJ2-7; D may be TRBD1 or TRBD2 (6 bases each). This CDR3 is built from 14 residues. V lost 3 bases, J lost 4 bases, and 13 bases lay in between. Germline values: CDR1 WNHNN, CDR2 SYGVQD (reference sequence). The CDR3 coding sequence is TGCGCCAGCAGTGAATCGGGGGCCGGTTACGAGCAGTACTTC. It encodes CASSESGAGYEQYF.

V is TRBV12-3 or TRBV12-4 and J is TRBJ1-3; TRBD1 is a possible D gene (6 bases). The V end lost 4 bases, the J end lost 1 base, and 11 bases lay between the germline ends. There are 15 residues in the CDR3. Here the CDR3 reads CASSSTRGSGNTIYF. The CDR3 DNA reads as TGTGCCAGCAGTTCGACCAGGGGATCTGGAAACACCATATATTTT.

This clonotype was recorded once. The V gene is TRBV4-1, the J gene TRBJ2-3; 11 bases map to TRBD2. The V and J ends lost 0 bases and 0 bases, in that order; junction bases with no gene match: 5. CDR3 size: 18 residues. Germline assignment: CDR1 MGHRA and CDR2 YSYEKL. CDR3 sequence reads: CASSQDPGLAESTDTQYF. In nucleotides, the CDR3 is TGCGCCAGCAGCCAAGATCCGGGACTAGCGGAGAGCACAGATACGCAGTATTTT.

This clonotype showed up many times. This sequence joins TRBV29-1 and TRBJ2-1; 11 positions agree with TRBD2. V was pared by 8 bases and J by 10 bases, with 10 bases of the junction left unmatched. Germline CDR1 and CDR2: SQVTM and ANQGSEA. The CDR3 runs to 13 residues. In DNA form, the CDR3 reads TGCAGCTCCAATAGCGGGGGGGCGGAAGAGCAGTTCTTC. It codes for CSSNSGGAEEQFF.

A word on this clonotype: The junction departs from the called germline gene at one end, perhaps through a read error. V and J are TRBV9 and TRBJ2-1, with D tentatively TRBD2 (7 bases). There are 15 residues in the CDR3. The V gene's germline CDR1 is SGDLS and CDR2 YYNGEE. CDR3 region: CASSVAGGGYNGQFF. In DNA, the CDR3 is TGTGCCAGCAGCGTAGCTGGCGGGGGCTACAATGGGCAGTTCTTC.

The chain uses TRBV7-2 and TRBJ1-3, with 8 nucleotides matching TRBD1. The germline CDR1 and CDR2 sequences are SGHTA and FQGNSA. V lost 6 bases and J lost 4; bases outside the gene matches: 8. This CDR3 is built from 15 residues. CDR3 sequence reads: CASRQGGFSGNTIYF. The DNA for the CDR3 is TGTGCCAGCAGACAGGGGGGATTTTCCGGAAACACCATATATTTT.

Remarks on this clonotype: At one end, the junction sequence differs from germline, possibly due to a read error. This chain joins TRBV15 and TRBJ2-3; no reliable D call. The CDR3 runs 14 residues. Looked up from germline, CDR1 is LNHNV and CDR2 is YYDKDF (reference sequence). The CDR3 loop reads CATNRDRNRDTQYF. The CDR3, as DNA: TGTGCCACCAACAGAGATCGCAATAGAGATACGCAGTATTTT.

With regard to this clonotype: Given a much more abundant clone one base away, this may be a read error. This sequence joins TRBV5-5 and TRBJ2-7, with 9 bases aligning to TRBD2. V trimming: 0 bases; J trimming: 7 bases; junction bases outside the gene matches: 8. Germline CDR1 reads SGHKS; CDR2 reads YYEKEE (reference sequence). The CDR3 runs to 15 residues. CDR3: CASSLGGTSNNEQYF. CDR3 DNA: TGTGCCAGCAGCTTGGGCGGGACTAGCAACAATGAGCAGTACTTC.

The genes are TRBV7-8 and TRBJ1-6; 8 nucleotides line up with TRBD1. The V segment lost 1 base and the J segment 5 bases; nucleotides outside the gene matches: 10. The germline V gene encodes CDR1 SGHVS and CDR2 FQNEAQ. This CDR3 has 18 residues. For the CDR3, the DNA is TGTGCCAGCAGCTTAGGAGGCAGGGGGCGCTGGGATAATTCACCCCTCCACTTT. Protein product: CASSLGGRGRWDNSPLHF.

The chain recombines TRBV3-1 with TRBJ2-1, with D possibly TRBD2 on 6 matching bases. Germline CDR1 reads LGHDT; CDR2 reads YNNKEL (reference sequence). The ends were cut back, 3 bases at V and 10 bases at J, with 16 bases in the middle. The CDR3 runs 14 residues. DNA of the CDR3: TGTGCCAGCAGCCAGAGGCTAGCCGGGAGCGAGCAGTTCTTC. Translating gives CASSQRLAGSEQFF.

The J gene is TRBJ2-2, the V gene TRBV9, with unresolved D. Germline CDR1 is SGDLS and CDR2 is YYNGEE. V was trimmed by 0 bases and J by 5 bases, leaving 8 bases between them. The length of the CDR3 is 14 residues. The CDR3 DNA follows: TGTGCCAGCAGCGTAGACCCAGCAACCGGGGAGCTGTTTTTT. As protein: CASSVDPATGELFF.

There are a few counts of this clonotype. The rearrangement joins TRBV7-2 to TRBJ1-5; D possibly corresponds to TRBD1 (6 bases). The CDR3 is 18 amino acids. The germline V and J ends were trimmed by 2 bases and 0 bases, with 17 bases remaining between them. Germline assignment: CDR1 SGHTA and CDR2 FQGNSA. The CDR3 reads CASSLQVFWGASNQPQHF. For the CDR3, the DNA is TGTGCCAGCAGCTTACAGGTGTTTTGGGGGGCTAGCAATCAGCCCCAGCATTTT.